One and the same sample provided the 10 T cell receptor beta chains below, sequenced in a study of PD-L1 blockade in urothelial cancer. Time point given: pretreatment peripheral blood. Profiled with immunoSEQ multiplex PCR; TCRdb holds only in-frame clones, not every one. The sample carries tens of thousands of clones, approximately 86% recorded once. Sequenced material: PBMCs, taken around atezolizumab (anti-PD-L1) treatment. These receptor sequences come from a man aged 60 to 75 with urothelial cancer.

J is TRBJ2-1 and V is TRBV9; 7 bases match TRBD1. The ends lost 7 bases at V and 10 bases at J; junction bases unmatched: 2. Germline V gives CDR1 SGDLS, CDR2 YYNGEE. This CDR3 is 10 amino acids long. Here the CDR3 DNA reads TGTGCCAGCGGGGGACAGGAGCAGTTCTTC. Protein sequence: CASGGQEQFF. Filled out from reference TRBV9 and TRBJ2-1, the complete variable domain reads DSGVTQTPKHLITATGQRVTLRCSPRSGDLSVYWYQQSLDQGLQFLIQYYNGEERAKGNILERFSAQQFPDLHSELNLSSLELGDSALYFCASGGQEQFFGPGTRLTVL.

This clone appeared a single time. V usage is TRBV30 and J usage is TRBJ2-1; 14 nucleotides match TRBD2. The CDR3 length is 16 residues. The J segment lost 5 bases and the V segment lost 1 base, leaving 4 bases of the junction unmatched. The germline CDR1 and CDR2 sequences are GTSNPN and SVGIG (reference sequence). The CDR3 sequence: CAWSGGLAGGNNEQFF. Written as DNA, the CDR3 is TGTGCCTGGAGTGGAGGACTAGCGGGGGGAAACAATGAGCAGTTCTTC.

The rearrangement links TRBV21-1 to TRBJ1-1; TRBD1 is taken as the D call from the table, unchecked against the DNA. TRBV21-1 is a recognized pseudogene. The CDR3 length is 15 residues. Here the CDR3 reads CASSKFQATNTEAFF. As DNA, the CDR3 is TGTGCCAGCAGCAAATTCCAGGCTACGAACACTGAAGCTTTCTTT.

This clone was found once. The V call is TRBV28, the J call TRBJ2-6; 8 bases line up with TRBD1. This CDR3 region has 15 residues. Germline trimming cut 6 bases from V and 3 bases from J; bases unmatched to any gene: 4. CDR1 is MDHEN and CDR2 is SYDVKM in the germline V gene. In nucleotides, the CDR3 is TGTGCCAGCAGCTATACAGGGGGTGGGGCCAACGTCCTGACTTTC. Translation gives CASSYTGGGANVLTF.

The chain has TRBV7-6 and TRBJ2-3; no clear D. This CDR3 has 12 residues. In germline, CDR1 is SGHVS, CDR2 FNYEAQ. Trimming shortened V by 4 bases and J by 3 bases, and 5 bases separated the two germline ends. The CDR3 loop reads CASSSLTDTQYF. The DNA for the CDR3 is TGTGCCAGCAGCTCCCTGACAGATACGCAGTATTTT.

This chain links TRBV27 with TRBJ1-3; possibly TRBD1 for D (6 bases). The V end was cut by 6 bases, the J end by 4 bases, with 16 bases between. Germline V CDR1 and CDR2: MNHEY, SMNVEV (reference sequence). There are 15 residues in the CDR3. The CDR3 DNA sequence: TGTGCCAGCAGACAAGGGGGGGTATCGGGAAACACCATATATTTT. Translating it yields CASRQGGVSGNTIYF.

V usage is TRBV9 and J usage is TRBJ2-7; 10 bases agree with TRBD1. V lost 1 base to trimming and J lost 3 bases; unmatched junction nucleotides: 1. The CDR3 runs 14 residues. Germline CDR1 SGDLS, CDR2 YYNGEE. For the CDR3, the DNA is TGTGCCAGCAGCGTAAGGACAGGGGGCTACGAGCAGTACTTC. The encoded protein is CASSVRTGGYEQYF.

The CDR3, as DNA: TGCAGCGTCCGGACTAGCGGGGATACCGGGGAGCTGTTTTTT. Translated: CSVRTSGDTGELFF. The rearrangement links TRBV29-1 to TRBJ2-2, with 12 bases lining up with TRBD2. The CDR3 totals 14 residues. V was pared by 6 bases and J by 5 bases, with 4 bases of the junction left unmatched. The germline gives CDR1 SQVTM, CDR2 ANQGSEA.

The chain uses TRBV30 and TRBJ1-4; 7 bases align to TRBD1. CDR1 is GTSNPN and CDR2 is SVGIG in the germline V gene (reference sequence). With 5 bases clipped from V and 8 bases from J, the junction kept 8 bases outside the gene matches. This CDR3 has 13 amino acids. CDR3 bases: TGTGCCTGGTCGACAGGGTCTGACGAAAAACTGTTTTTT. Amino acids: CAWSTGSDEKLFF.

The chain links TRBV5-6 to TRBJ1-5; TRBD1 might be the D (5 bases). The CDR3 consists of 15 residues. Per the germline V gene, CDR1 is SGHDT and CDR2 is YYEEEE. V gave up 4 bases and J gave up 4 bases, with 15 bases separating them. This CDR3 reads CASSRYSTDNQPQHF. Here the CDR3 DNA reads TGTGCCAGCAGCCGGTATTCGACAGATAATCAGCCCCAGCATTTT.